Below, 30 T cell receptor beta chains from the same sample are listed, as sequenced in a study of blood T cell repertoires in COVID-19. Method: immunoSEQ multiplex PCR; TCRdb's copy keeps in-frame clones and lacks some. In the table there are about 370,000 clones, around 91% of which are singletons. The sample comprised PBMCs or T cells enriched from blood (not recorded which). Source of these receptors: a young man who had recovered from COVID-19.

This chain links TRBV6-5 with TRBJ2-1; TRBD1 is a possible D gene (6 bases). Trimming took off 5 bases at V and 7 bases at J, with 12 bases between the two ends. The CDR3 runs to 13 residues. Per germline, CDR1 MNHEY and CDR2 SVGAGI. The CDR3 DNA reads TGTGCCAGCAGTACATTTCAGGGGAATGAGCAGTTCTTC. It specifies CASSTFQGNEQFF.

This clone was seen a single time. The chain combines TRBV5-1 with TRBJ2-1; 8 bases match TRBD2. CDR1 and CDR2 (germline): SGHRS, YFSETQ. The CDR3 contains 15 residues. With 4 bases clipped from V and 5 bases from J, the junction kept 8 bases outside the gene matches. The CDR3 coding sequence is TGCGCCAGCAGCAAAGTACTAGCGGAGCACAATGAGCAGTTCTTC. It is translated as CASSKVLAEHNEQFF.

DNA for the CDR3: TGTGCCAGCAGCTTCCCTACCCCCCGGTACGAGCAGTACTTC. This codes for CASSFPTPRYEQYF. The chain recombines TRBV11-2 with TRBJ2-7; D unclear. This CDR3 comprises 14 residues. Germline V gives CDR1 SGHAT, CDR2 FQNNGV. Trimming removed 3 bases at V and 4 bases at J, with 13 bases between.

This rearrangement joins TRBV3-1 (or the pseudogene TRBV3-2) to TRBJ1-2, with TRBD1 identical over 8 bases. Per the germline V gene, CDR1 is LGHDT and CDR2 is YNNKEL (reference sequence). This CDR3 has 15 amino acids. Unmatched junction bases numbered 6, after V lost 3 bases and J lost 3 bases. CDR3 amino acids: CASSHGRGLHYGYTF. The DNA of the CDR3 is TGTGCCAGCAGCCACGGCAGGGGGCTTCACTATGGCTACACCTTC.

The rearrangement links TRBV7-8 to TRBJ2-1; TRBD2 matches at 10 bases. V lost 6 bases to trimming and J lost 0 bases; unmatched junction nucleotides: 5. Germline V gene data show CDR1 as SGHVS and CDR2 as FQNEAQ. CDR3 length equals 16 residues. Here the CDR3 DNA reads TGTGCCAGCAGTAAGACTAGCGGGCTCTCCTACAATGAGCAGTTCTTC. This gives the protein CASSKTSGLSYNEQFF.

The chain combines TRBV11-2 with TRBJ1-1; 9 bases are a match to TRBD1. J lost 1 base, V lost 1 base, and 1 base had no gene match. This CDR3 has 15 amino acids. Germline-derived CDR1 and CDR2 are SGHAT and FQNNGV. DNA for the CDR3: TGTGCCAGCAGCTTAGGGACAGGGGCGAACACTGAAGCTTTCTTT. Protein product: CASSLGTGANTEAFF.

CDR3 in amino acids: CASSQEEAGVRYEQYF. As DNA, the CDR3 is TGTGCCAGCAGCCAAGAGGAAGCGGGAGTACGCTACGAGCAGTACTTC. The gene calls are TRBV4-2 and TRBJ2-7; 8 nucleotides match TRBD2. Germline loops: CDR1 LGHNA, CDR2 YNFKEQ. The CDR3 contains 16 residues. V gave up 0 bases and J gave up 3 bases; unmatched junction bases: 7.

This clone was seen just once. The chain uses TRBV19 and TRBJ2-2, with TRBD1 as a possible D gene (5 bases). The CDR3 contains 11 residues. V lost 7 bases to trimming and J lost 6 bases, with 6 bases between them. The germline V gene encodes CDR1 LNHDA and CDR2 SQIVND (reference sequence). CDR3 bases: TGTGCCAGTACCAGGGCCGGGGAGCTGTTTTTT. Protein: CASTRAGELFF.

This rearrangement joins TRBV6-5 to TRBJ1-1; D is possibly TRBD1 (5 bases). Trimming pared 5 bases from V and 10 bases from J, leaving 14 bases between. Germline V gives CDR1 MNHEY, CDR2 SVGAGI. The CDR3 has 12 residues. As DNA, the CDR3 is TGTGCCAGCAGTCAGGGTCCTTCCGTAGCTTTCTTT. Encoded protein: CASSQGPSVAFF.

V gene TRBV30 combines with J gene TRBJ1-1; TRBD1 agrees at 7 bases. After removal of 3 bases from V and 5 bases from J, the junction contained 6 bases not matched to a gene. This CDR3 is 13 amino acids long. CDR1 is GTSNPN, CDR2 SVGIG, per germline (reference sequence). CDR3 in DNA: TGTGCCTGGAGGGGACAGCTGAGAACTGAAGCTTTCTTT. Its protein product is CAWRGQLRTEAFF.

This chain uses TRBV29-1 with TRBJ2-7; D is perhaps TRBD2 (5 bases). The CDR3 totals 13 residues. Germline lookup yields CDR1 SQVTM and CDR2 ANQGSEA. Between the trimmed V and J ends, which lost 7 bases and 1 base, there was a span of 14 bases. The CDR3 nucleotides read TGCAGCGCCACAAACCGGGGATCCTACGAGCAGTACTTC. Its translation: CSATNRGSYEQYF.

The chain recombines TRBV5-1 with TRBJ2-7, with 11 positions matching TRBD1. The CDR3 covers 14 residues. The ends lost 4 bases at V and 2 bases at J; junction bases unmatched: 2. Germline V gives CDR1 SGHRS, CDR2 YFSETQ. The CDR3 DNA sequence: TGCGCCAGCAGCGGGGGACAGGGGGCCTACGAGCAGTACTTC. It yields the protein CASSGGQGAYEQYF.

The rearrangement joins TRBV7-9 to TRBJ1-2; tentatively, D is TRBD1 (6 bases). Trimming shortened V by 4 bases and J by 10 bases, and 19 bases separated the two germline ends. The CDR3 has 14 residues. Germline V lookup: CDR1 SEHNR, CDR2 FQNEAQ (reference sequence). Written as DNA, the CDR3 is TGTGCCAGCAGCTCAGGGCGTGCAGGGGAAGTCTACACCTTC. Its translation is CASSSGRAGEVYTF.

V is TRBV5-8 and J is TRBJ1-5; a possible D gene is TRBD1 (6 bases). V lost 3 bases, J lost 4 bases, and 17 bases lay in between. Germline V gene lookup returns CDR1 SGHTS and CDR2 YDEGEE. The CDR3 extends over 16 amino acids. In DNA, the CDR3 is TGTGCCAGCAGCTCTGCGGGGGGCCCGATTAATCAGCCCCAGCATTTT. Translated: CASSSAGGPINQPQHF.

The CDR3 nucleotides read TGCGCCAGCAGCCAAAGAATCGGGGGGCGCCGCTATAATTCACCCCTCCACTTT. Translating it yields CASSQRIGGRRYNSPLHF. The chain uses TRBV4-1 and TRBJ1-6, with D maybe TRBD1 (6 bases). Trimming stripped 2 bases from V and 3 bases from J, with 17 bases between. The germline CDR1 and CDR2 sequences are MGHRA and YSYEKL. CDR3 length equals 18 residues.

This sequence joins TRBV11-3 and TRBJ1-4; D not certain. Germline V gives CDR1 SGHNT, CDR2 YENEEA. CDR3 length equals 17 residues. Trimming took off 0 bases at V and 0 bases at J, with 11 bases between the two ends. CDR3 in DNA: TGTGCCAGCAGCTTAGATAAGGAGAAAGCAACTAATGAAAAACTGTTTTTT. It is translated as CASSLDKEKATNEKLFF.

The gene calls are TRBV11-2 and TRBJ1-2; 9 positions match TRBD1. The germline CDR1 and CDR2 sequences are SGHAT and FQNNGV. V lost 5 bases to trimming and J lost 2 bases; unmatched junction nucleotides: 6. This CDR3 region has 15 residues. The chain's CDR3 is CASSASGQGNYGYTF. The CDR3 bases are TGTGCCAGCAGCGCTAGTGGACAGGGGAACTATGGCTACACCTTC.

V is TRBV2 and J is TRBJ2-3; 9 nucleotides agree with TRBD2. The CDR3 extends over 15 amino acids. CDR1 is SNHLY and CDR2 is FYNNEI in the germline V gene. V trimming: 4 bases; J trimming: 2 bases; junction bases outside the gene matches: 4. CDR3 sequence: CASSGTSAHTDTQYF. As DNA, the CDR3 is TGTGCCAGCAGTGGGACTAGCGCTCACACAGATACGCAGTATTTT. Combining the CDR3 with reference TRBV2 and TRBJ2-3 gives the whole variable domain EPEVTQTPSHQVTQMGQEVILRCVPISNHLYFYWYRQILGQKVEFLVSFYNNEISEKSEIFDDQFSVERPDGSNFTLKIRSTKLEDSAMYFCASSGTSAHTDTQYFGPGTRLTVL.

J is TRBJ1-5 and V is TRBV23-1; 7 bases are a match to TRBD1. TRBV23-1 is placed among ORFs of uncertain function. With 4 bases clipped from V and 6 bases from J, the junction kept 6 bases outside the gene matches. The CDR3 runs to 14 residues. Here the CDR3 reads CASSRRQGGQPQHF. CDR3 nucleotide sequence: TGCGCCAGCAGTCGAAGACAGGGCGGTCAGCCCCAGCATTTT.

This clone occurred once. This rearrangement joins TRBV5-4 to TRBJ2-6; weak D call: TRBD2 (6 bases). In germline, CDR1 is SGHNT, CDR2 YYREEE (reference sequence). The CDR3 covers 15 residues. V was cut by 1 base and J by 4 bases, with 9 bases left in between. CDR3 protein: CASSLIGGGANVLTF. The CDR3 DNA sequence: TGTGCCAGCAGCTTGATCGGAGGGGGGGCCAACGTCCTGACTTTC.

The chain combines TRBV5-1 with TRBJ2-5; 7 bases fit TRBD1. The CDR3 extends over 15 amino acids. CDR1 is SGHRS and CDR2 is YFSETQ in the germline V gene. Unmatched junction bases numbered 9, after V lost 3 bases and J lost 4 bases. The CDR3 coding sequence is TGCGCCAGCAGCTACCGGGACAGTGGCGCAGAGACCCAGTACTTC. Its protein product is CASSYRDSGAETQYF.

This chain links TRBV12-2 with TRBJ1-1; TRBD1, the D gene given by the table, was not confirmed from the DNA. TRBV12-2 is a pseudogene segment. The CDR3 runs 15 residues. The CDR3 region has the DNA TGTGCAAGTCACCTACCCGACAGGGCGAACACTGAAGCTTTCTTT. Amino acids: CASHLPDRANTEAFF.

This chain connects TRBV7-2 to TRBJ1-1, with a tentative D call TRBD1 (5 bases). Germline lookup yields CDR1 SGHTA and CDR2 FQGNSA. V lost 2 bases and J lost 2, with 9 bases in between. The CDR3 spans 14 residues. CDR3 region: CASSLSGINTEAFF. CDR3 DNA: TGTGCCAGCAGCTTATCAGGGATTAACACTGAAGCTTTCTTT. Full variable domain (rest looked up from reference TRBV7-2 and TRBJ1-1): GAGVSQSPSNKVTEKGKDVELRCDPISGHTALYWYRQSLGQGLEFLIYFQGNSAPDKSGLPSDRFSAERTGGSVSTLTIQRTQQEDSAVYLCASSLSGINTEAFFGQGTRLTVV.

The chain links TRBV2 to TRBJ2-5; D is unresolved. CDR1 SNHLY and CDR2 FYNNEI come from the germline V gene. This CDR3 comprises 12 residues. The CDR3 is CVLGGVGETQYF. The CDR3 DNA is TGTGTTTTAGGCGGTGTTGGGGAGACCCAGTACTTC. The full variable domain, with the rest looked up from reference TRBV2 and TRBJ2-5, is EPEVTQTPSHQVTQMGQEVILRCVPISNHLYFYWYRQILGQKVEFLVSFYNNEISEKSEIFDDQFSVERPDGSNFTLKIRSTKLEDSAMYFCVLGGVGETQYFGPGTRLLVL.

The genes are TRBV4-1 and TRBJ1-6; a possible D gene is TRBD1 (5 bases). The CDR3 consists of 15 residues. CDR1 and CDR2 (germline): MGHRA, YSYEKL. V dropped 0 bases and J dropped 10 bases, with 13 bases sitting between them. The CDR3 spells CASSQDGREGSPLHF. CDR3 DNA: TGCGCCAGCAGCCAAGATGGCAGGGAGGGCTCACCCCTCCACTTT.

The V and J genes are TRBV19 and TRBJ1-2, with 9 nucleotides matching TRBD1. In germline, CDR1 is LNHDA, CDR2 SQIVND (reference sequence). V lost 6 bases and J lost 8; bases outside the gene matches: 13. The CDR3 runs 15 residues. CDR3 sequence: CASSLTGTGTLGYTF. CDR3 bases: TGTGCCAGTAGCCTCACCGGGACAGGGACCTTGGGCTACACCTTC.

This clone was detected only once. The V call is TRBV7-2, the J call TRBJ2-5; D is ambiguous. CDR1 and CDR2 (germline): SGHTA, FQGNSA. This CDR3 has 14 residues. V lost 2 bases, J lost 2 bases, and 9 bases lay in between. CDR3 sequence: CASSLQDTQETQYF. The CDR3 coding sequence is TGTGCCAGCAGCTTACAAGACACGCAAGAGACCCAGTACTTC.

V gene TRBV19 combines with J gene TRBJ1-5, with 8 bases that match TRBD1. CDR1 and CDR2 from the germline V gene are LNHDA and SQIVND (reference sequence). V shed 5 bases, J shed 7 bases, and the junction held 13 bases outside the gene matches. The CDR3 loop spans 16 amino acids. The CDR3 reads CASSSDRAGIGQPQHF. The CDR3 nucleotides are TGTGCCAGTAGTTCGGACAGGGCCGGGATCGGGCAGCCCCAGCATTTT.

CDR3 nucleotide sequence: TGCAGCGTTGAAGCAGCGGGAAGCACAGATACGCAGTATTTT. The encoded protein is CSVEAAGSTDTQYF. This chain joins TRBV29-1 and TRBJ2-3; 7 bases are shared with TRBD2. This CDR3 contains 14 residues. J gave up 0 bases and V 1 base, and 1 base lay outside the gene matches. Germline CDR1 is SQVTM and CDR2 is ANQGSEA.

The chain joins TRBV11-3 to TRBJ2-1; D perhaps matches TRBD2 (6 bases). V was shortened by 0 bases and J by 6 bases, with 21 bases between the two germline ends. The CDR3 has 18 amino acids. Germline V gene data show CDR1 as SGHNT and CDR2 as YENEEA. The DNA of the CDR3 is TGTGCCAGCAGCTTAGATCAGGGTGGGACTCGGAGGGGCAATGAGCAGTTCTTC. Translation gives CASSLDQGGTRRGNEQFF.